Listed below are T cell receptor beta chains from one sample, sequenced in a study of T cells in Graves' hyperthyroidism and ophthalmopathy. TCRdb processed the multiplex PCR reads anew with MiXCR; each CDR3 protein has one entry. The table has around 350,000 distinct CDR3 sequences, 25% seen once. The specimen was blood. The receptors were gathered from a man in his forties or fifties with Graves' hyperthyroidism. CDR3s include the opening cysteine and the closing phenylalanine or tryptophan. The D gene is left open where the match is weak. Clone size is given for some rows only: seen once, a few or many times, or a class if the clone is expanded.

clone size	V gene	D gene	J gene	CDR3 protein	CDR3 DNA
-	TRBV6-5	TRBD2	TRBJ2-7	CASSYRSPGTSGRNSYEQYF	TGTGCCAGCAGTTACCGATCTCCCGGGACTAGCGGGAGGAACTCCTACGAGCAGTACTTC
few	TRBV20-1	TRBD2	TRBJ2-1	CSASMSLAGASEQFF	TGCAGTGCTAGCATGAGTCTAGCGGGAGCCTCTGAGCAGTTCTTC
-	TRBV12-3/TRBV12-4	TRBD1	TRBJ1-5	CASSGTTGGADQPQHF	TGTGCCAGCAGTGGGACCACAGGGGGCGCCGATCAGCCCCAGCATTTT
many	TRBV11-3	-	TRBJ2-3	CASSYGLGDTQYF	TGTGCCAGCAGCTACGGGCTGGGAGATACGCAGTATTTT
-	TRBV27	TRBD2	TRBJ2-5	CASSLGAGGPGQETQYF	TGTGCCAGCAGTTTGGGAGCGGGAGGGCCAGGGCAAGAGACCCAGTACTTC
many	TRBV2	-	TRBJ2-5	CASNLPQETQYF	TGTGCCAGCAACTTGCCTCAAGAGACCCAGTACTTC
-	TRBV5-1	TRBD2	TRBJ2-4	CASSVGLAGGPGNIQYF	TGCGCCAGCAGCGTCGGACTAGCGGGAGGGCCAGGAAACATTCAGTACTTC
-	TRBV6-1	TRBD2	TRBJ2-5	CASRSSGRAGETQYF	TGTGCCAGCAGGTCTAGCGGGAGGGCCGGAGAGACCCAGTACTTC
few	TRBV7-9	TRBD1	TRBJ1-1	CASSSMQGQGVTEAFF	TGTGCCAGCAGCTCAATGCAGGGACAGGGGGTCACTGAAGCTTTCTTT
-	TRBV7-9	-	TRBJ1-1	CASSFAGGPNTEAFF	TGTGCCAGCAGCTTTGCCGGGGGTCCCAACACTGAAGCTTTCTTT
few	TRBV6-1	-	TRBJ2-6	CASSERVLQPGSGANVLTF	TGTGCCAGCAGTGAAAGAGTACTACAGCCCGGCTCTGGGGCCAACGTCCTGACTTTC
many	TRBV10-3	TRBD2	TRBJ2-1	CAISDRLAGVDEQFF	TGTGCCATCAGTGACAGACTAGCGGGAGTGGATGAGCAGTTCTTC
-	TRBV11-2	-	TRBJ1-4	CASSRWSEKLFF	TGTGCCAGCAGCCGGTGGAGTGAAAAACTGTTTTTT
many	TRBV7-2	-	TRBJ2-1	CASSLMGSSGEQFF	TGTGCCAGCAGCTTAATGGGGAGTAGCGGTGAGCAGTTCTTC
few	TRBV7-9	TRBD2	TRBJ2-2	CASRPLAASTGELFF	TGTGCCAGCAGGCCGCTAGCGGCGTCGACCGGGGAGCTGTTTTTT
few	TRBV11-2	-	TRBJ2-5	CASSFEGTHF	TGTGCCAGCAGCTTTGAGGGAACGCACTTC
-	TRBV6-1	-	TRBJ2-1	CASSEEQGSEQFF	TGTGCCAGCAGTGAGGAACAGGGTTCTGAGCAGTTCTTC
-	TRBV20-1	-	TRBJ2-4	CSATDSLAKNIQYF	TGCAGTGCGACAGATAGCTTAGCCAAAAACATTCAGTACTTC
many	TRBV7-2	TRBD1	TRBJ2-7	CASSLDNRGREQYF	TGTGCCAGCAGCTTAGACAACAGGGGGCGCGAGCAGTACTTC
few	TRBV29-1	-	TRBJ2-5	CSVEGGGNQETQYF	TGCAGCGTTGAAGGGGGTGGGAACCAAGAGACCCAGTACTTC
-	TRBV4-1	-	TRBJ1-2	CASSQDQSRAFYGYTF	TGCGCCAGCAGCCAAGATCAATCCCGGGCCTTCTATGGCTACACCTTC
few	TRBV18	-	TRBJ2-1	CASSPPEPPEPYNEQFF	TGTGCCAGCTCACCACCGGAGCCGCCGGAACCCTACAATGAGCAGTTCTTC